These T cell receptor beta chains were read from a single sample in a study of blood T cell repertoires in COVID-19. Clones were sequenced by immunoSEQ multiplex PCR, and TCRdb holds only the in-frame ones, with some missing. The sample lists 120,000 to 150,000 clones, about 90% occurring once. The sequenced sample was peripheral blood. The source is a man older than 75 with acute or convalescent COVID-19. Each CDR3 is given with its conserved first and last residue. Fields, in order: clone size, D gene, V gene, CDR3 length, J gene, CDR3 DNA, CDR3 protein. A D gene is named only where the DNA matches it firmly. Clone size, where shown, is once, few, many, or a class for clones that have expanded.

size: -; D: TRBD2; V: TRBV20-1; length: 16; J: TRBJ2-1; DNA: TGCAGTGCTAGTGCCCAAAGGACTAGTCTCTACAATGAGCAGTTCTTC; CDR3: CSASAQRTSLYNEQFF
size: few; D: TRBD1; V: TRBV25-1; length: 14; J: TRBJ1-6; DNA: TGTGCCAGCAGCCTCACAGGGGGTGATTCACCCCTCCACTTT; CDR3: CASSLTGGDSPLHF
size: -; D: -; V: TRBV19; length: 13; J: TRBJ1-5; DNA: TGTGCCAGTAGTATCAGGGCCAATCAGCCCCAGCATTTT; CDR3: CASSIRANQPQHF
size: -; D: -; V: TRBV24-1; length: 11; J: TRBJ2-3; DNA: TGTGCCACCTCGGTACGTGATACGCAGTATTTT; CDR3: CATSVRDTQYF
size: -; D: TRBD1; V: TRBV6-5; length: 15; J: TRBJ2-2; DNA: TGTGCCAGCAGGGCGACAGGGGGCGGGACCGGGGAGCTGTTTTTT; CDR3: CASRATGGGTGELFF
size: few; D: TRBD1; V: TRBV2; length: 18; J: TRBJ2-1; DNA: TGTGCCAGCAGTGAATTATTCTGGGACAGGGATACCTACAATGAGCAGTTCTTC; CDR3: CASSELFWDRDTYNEQFF
size: -; D: -; V: TRBV7-8; length: 18; J: TRBJ1-6; DNA: TGTGCCAGCAGCTACGGCAGGGCGGGGAGCTCCTATAATTCACCCCTCCACTTT; CDR3: CASSYGRAGSSYNSPLHF
size: -; D: TRBD2; V: TRBV3-1/TRBV3-2; length: 16; J: TRBJ2-5; DNA: TGTGCCAGCAGCCTTATAGCGGGGGGCCCCAGGGAGACCCAGTACTTC; CDR3: CASSLIAGGPRETQYF
size: -; D: -; V: TRBV19; length: 11; J: TRBJ2-3; DNA: TGTGCCAGTAGTCTCAGAGATACGCAGTATTTT; CDR3: CASSLRDTQYF
size: -; D: -; V: TRBV30; length: 14; J: TRBJ1-5; DNA: TGTGCCTGGGGAGGGCAGGGAATGAATCAGCCCCAGCATTTT; CDR3: CAWGGQGMNQPQHF
size: -; D: TRBD2; V: TRBV28; length: 18; J: TRBJ2-4; DNA: TGTGCCAGCAGTTCGATGACTAGCGGGGGTTTAGCCAAAAACATTCAGTACTTC; CDR3: CASSSMTSGGLAKNIQYF
size: -; D: -; V: TRBV28; length: 13; J: TRBJ1-2; DNA: TGTGCCAGCAGTTTAACAGGAGACTATGGCTACACCTTC; CDR3: CASSLTGDYGYTF
size: -; D: TRBD2; V: TRBV5-1; length: 15; J: TRBJ2-5; DNA: TGCGCCAGCAGCACGACTAGCGGTGCTTATCGGACCCAGTACTTC; CDR3: CASSTTSGAYRTQYF
size: once; D: -; V: TRBV10-1; length: 13; J: TRBJ1-1; DNA: TGCGCCAGCAGTGGCAGGTCGAACACTGAAGCTTTCTTT; CDR3: CASSGRSNTEAFF
size: -; D: -; V: TRBV4-1; length: 16; J: TRBJ1-3; DNA: TGCGCCAGCAGCCAATTTAGAGGGAATTACGGAAACACCATATATTTT; CDR3: CASSQFRGNYGNTIYF
size: -; D: -; V: TRBV28; length: 14; J: TRBJ1-1; DNA: TGTGCCAGCAGCTTGGGGGGACGGGGCACTGAAGCTTTCTTT; CDR3: CASSLGGRGTEAFF
size: -; D: TRBD1; V: TRBV7-8; length: 17; J: TRBJ2-5; DNA: TGTGCCAGCAGCTTAGAGGGGCTGACAGGGTGGGAAGAGACCCAGTACTTC; CDR3: CASSLEGLTGWEETQYF
size: -; D: -; V: TRBV9; length: 13; J: TRBJ2-1; DNA: TGTGCCAGCAGCGTAGGACAGTATAATGAGCAGTTCTTC; CDR3: CASSVGQYNEQFF
size: -; D: TRBD2; V: TRBV19; length: 16; J: TRBJ2-1; DNA: TGTGCCAGTAGTATAGCCTGGGGGACTAGCGTCAATGAGCAGTTCTTC; CDR3: CASSIAWGTSVNEQFF
size: -; D: -; V: TRBV30; length: 13; J: TRBJ2-6; DNA: TGTGCCTCCGCGGCACGTGGGGCCAACGTCCTGACTTTC; CDR3: CASAARGANVLTF
size: -; D: TRBD2; V: TRBV7-3; length: 14; J: TRBJ2-5; DNA: TGTGCCAGCAGCAAGGGACTAGCGGGTGAGACCCAGTACTTC; CDR3: CASSKGLAGETQYF
size: -; D: TRBD2; V: TRBV11-2; length: 14; J: TRBJ2-3; DNA: TGTGCCAGCGATGGGCTAGCGGACACAGATACGCAGTATTTT; CDR3: CASDGLADTDTQYF
size: -; D: TRBD1; V: TRBV18; length: 14; J: TRBJ2-5; DNA: TGTGCCAGCTCACCACGGACAGGGGAGGAGACCCAGTACTTC; CDR3: CASSPRTGEETQYF
size: -; D: -; V: TRBV5-1; length: 15; J: TRBJ1-6; DNA: TGCGCCAGCAGCGAGGGCACAGTCTCTAATTCACCCCTCCACTTT; CDR3: CASSEGTVSNSPLHF
size: -; D: -; V: TRBV24-1; length: 15; J: TRBJ2-5; DNA: TGTGCCACCAGTGAGGCGGGACCAACTAGTTGGACCCAGTACTTC; CDR3: CATSEAGPTSWTQYF
size: -; D: TRBD1; V: TRBV27; length: 13; J: TRBJ2-1; DNA: TGTGCCAGCTTAGGGACAGGGTCCAATGAGCAGTTCTTC; CDR3: CASLGTGSNEQFF
size: once; D: TRBD2; V: TRBV6-7; length: 11; J: TRBJ2-7; DNA: TGTGTCGAGGGAGGGGATTGGGAGCAGTACTTC; CDR3: CVEGGDWEQYF
size: -; D: TRBD1; V: TRBV6-5; length: 13; J: TRBJ1-5; DNA: TGTGCCAGCAGGGGACAGCCCGATCAGCCCCAGCATTTT; CDR3: CASRGQPDQPQHF
size: -; D: -; V: TRBV5-6; length: 15; J: TRBJ1-4; DNA: TGTGCCAGCAGCTTTTTTACAACAACTAATGAAAAACTGTTTTTT; CDR3: CASSFFTTTNEKLFF
size: -; D: -; V: TRBV5-1; length: 15; J: TRBJ1-1; DNA: TGCGCCAGCAGCTTGGTAGCAGGGATGAACACTGAAGCTTTCTTT; CDR3: CASSLVAGMNTEAFF
size: -; D: -; V: TRBV7-8; length: 15; J: TRBJ1-3; DNA: TGTGCCAGCAGCTCAAACCAGGGCTCTGGAAACACCATATATTTT; CDR3: CASSSNQGSGNTIYF
size: -; D: TRBD2; V: TRBV12-3/TRBV12-4; length: 13; J: TRBJ2-1; DNA: TGTGCCAGCAGTTTATTGGCTAGCGGGGATAAGTTCTTC; CDR3: CASSLLASGDKFF
size: -; D: -; V: TRBV7-2; length: 13; J: TRBJ2-3; DNA: TGTGCCGCAGGGGATCGTACCACAGATACGCAGTATTTT; CDR3: CAAGDRTTDTQYF
size: -; D: -; V: TRBV18; length: 17; J: TRBJ1-5; DNA: TGTGCCAGCTCACCGTTACAGGGCGGTGGTAGCAATCAGCCCCAGCATTTT; CDR3: CASSPLQGGGSNQPQHF
size: -; D: TRBD1; V: TRBV28; length: 15; J: TRBJ1-3; DNA: TGTGCCAGCGGAATAATGACAGGGGCTGGAAACACCATATATTTT; CDR3: CASGIMTGAGNTIYF
size: -; D: TRBD2; V: TRBV19; length: 14; J: TRBJ2-7; DNA: TGTGCCAGCGAAAGCGGGAGAGTTCCCTACGAGCAGTACTTC; CDR3: CASESGRVPYEQYF
size: -; D: -; V: TRBV6-1; length: 17; J: TRBJ1-1; DNA: TGTGCCAGCAGTGAAGCAGCCTTTATCGGGACAAACACTGAAGCTTTCTTT; CDR3: CASSEAAFIGTNTEAFF
size: -; D: TRBD2; V: TRBV7-9; length: 16; J: TRBJ2-3; DNA: TGTGCCAGCAGCTCTGGTGCTAGCGGATACACAGATACGCAGTATTTT; CDR3: CASSSGASGYTDTQYF
size: -; D: TRBD1; V: TRBV4-1; length: 18; J: TRBJ2-1; DNA: TGCGCCAGCAGCCGAGACTTATCCGGGACAGGGGGGTACAATGAGCAGTTCTTC; CDR3: CASSRDLSGTGGYNEQFF
size: -; D: -; V: TRBV4-1; length: 15; J: TRBJ1-5; DNA: TGCGCCAGCAGCCCCGTAGTAGTCAGCAATCAGCCCCAGCATTTT; CDR3: CASSPVVVSNQPQHF
size: -; D: -; V: TRBV19; length: 17; J: TRBJ2-7; DNA: TGTGCCAGTAGTAGGTCGGGTTACGGGACACCCATTTACGAGCAGTACTTC; CDR3: CASSRSGYGTPIYEQYF
size: -; D: -; V: TRBV21-1; length: 16; J: TRBJ1-1; DNA: TGTGCCAGCAGCCCCACCTCGACAGGGCTGAACACTGAAGCTTTCTTT; CDR3: CASSPTSTGLNTEAFF
size: -; D: -; V: TRBV30; length: 13; J: TRBJ1-4; DNA: TGTGCCTGGAAGCGAGTCGGTAATGAAAAACTGTTTTTT; CDR3: CAWKRVGNEKLFF
size: -; D: TRBD2; V: TRBV4-2; length: 16; J: TRBJ2-7; DNA: TGTGCCAGCAGCCCAGATGGGGGGGGGTACGCCTACGAGCAGTACTTC; CDR3: CASSPDGGGYAYEQYF
size: -; D: TRBD1; V: TRBV5-1; length: 13; J: TRBJ2-5; DNA: TGCGCCAGCAGCTCCCCAGGGGGAGAGACCCAGTACTTC; CDR3: CASSSPGGETQYF
size: -; D: -; V: TRBV3-1/TRBV3-2; length: 14; J: TRBJ2-1; DNA: TGTGCCAGCAGCCAATTCACCAGGGACAATGAGCAGTTCTTC; CDR3: CASSQFTRDNEQFF